This note documents a single T cell receptor beta chain sequence. The protocol was immunoSEQ multiplex PCR, while the TCRdb copy is restricted to in-frame clones and leaves out a portion. The table has over 90,000 clones, approximately 90% seen once. This sample stems from a study of blood T cell repertoires in COVID-19. The CDR3 runs 20 residues. From germline, CDR1 is MNHNY and CDR2 SVGAGI (reference sequence). Losses at the gene ends were 6 bases for V and 2 bases for J; bases not matched to a gene: 21. V gene TRBV6-6 combines with J gene TRBJ2-5; TRBD2 agrees at 10 bases. The source of this sequence is a woman aged 45 to 65 with COVID-19, enrolled during active disease. Sample: peripheral blood. The CDR3 DNA reads TGTGCCAGCAGCTCCAGTTCCCCCTATCAGCGGGGGGGTGAACAAGAGACCCAGTACTTC. Protein: CASSSSSPYQRGGEQETQYF.